The clone carrying this T cell receptor beta chain was observed at least ten times. Then a second PCR, running about 6 to 11 cycles, was carried out with a sample-barcoded 5' primer and a J-beta primer mix. One entry per CDR3 protein, called by TCRdb with MiXCR from the 5' RACE reads. The sample includes 630,000 or so distinct CDR3 sequences, about 30% of them seen just once. Healthy Caucasian individuals from Russia aged about 6 to 100 were enrolled as donors. This entry comes from a study of blood T cells in healthy people across ages. The trim removed 4 bases at V and 3 bases at J, leaving 6 bases unmatched. This CDR3 spans 14 amino acids. Germline CDR1 is MGHDK and CDR2 is SYGVNS.

The clonotype originates from an elderly woman in good health. The sample consisted of blood. The chain employs TRBV25-1 and TRBJ2-7, with 7 bases matching TRBD1. The CDR3 nucleotides are TGTGCCAGCAGTGTACCGGGACAGATCTACGAGCAGTACTTC. Amino acid sequence: CASSVPGQIYEQYF.